The entry below gives a single T cell receptor beta chain sequence along with its context. No antigen is known for it. To prepare the library, the immunoSEQ multiplex PCR assay was applied. The multiplex PCR relied on a mix of 60 forward primers for TCR Vbeta segments and 13 reverse primers for TCR Jbeta segments. Amplification of the CDR3 region of rearranged TCR beta genes was performed with a multiplex PCR assay on genomic DNA. The Illumina HiSeq System was used to sequence the amplified TCR beta libraries as 87-base-pair reads. The paper's data handling went like this. Across the 670 or so repertoires, a later analysis counted tens of millions of unique TCR beta chains, some 11 million of which were shared by at least two donors. Raw reads were error-corrected and collapsed into unique sequences by a nearest-neighbor algorithm in which closely related sequences were merged to remove PCR and sequencing errors. CDR3 sequences were aligned to IMGT reference sequences to assign V, D and J gene segments. For a sequence to be retained, at least a six-nucleotide match to both a V gene segment and a J gene segment was required. A rearrangement counted as productive if the CDR3 had no stop codons and remained in frame with V and J, and every other rearrangement counted as non-productive. CDR3 was defined according to IMGT convention as the region running from the second conserved V-encoded cysteine to the conserved J-encoded phenylalanine. Sequences without an unambiguous match to a single V gene segment were excluded from the earlier analysis of a few hundred of the donors. In an earlier analysis of approximately 500 of the donors, a V segment was called functional when productive rearrangements were above 56.7%, and segregating when the standard deviation between donors exceeded 5%. A statistical classification framework was developed to diagnose cytomegalovirus status using the catalog of TCR beta chain sequences. In a later analysis, TCR nucleotide sequences were compared against IMGT/GENE-DB human TR gene sequences so that V and J genes could be assigned. In a later analysis, CDR3 sequences and most-parsimonious VDJ recombination scenarios were assigned using the TCRdist pipeline. In a later analysis, each TCR beta chain was defined by its CDR3 amino acid sequence together with its V-gene family, and reads lacking a unique V-gene family were excluded. A later analysis removed nearly 600 highly shared, low-generation-probability nucleotide sequences to deal with suspected cross-contamination and a sequencing artifact. A later analysis calculated a clonal expansion index for each public chain from normalized within-repertoire ranks of inferred template counts. Generation probabilities in a later analysis came from a VDJ recombination model fitted to out-of-frame rearrangements, and those results were checked against IGoR. In a later analysis, hypergeometric tests were used to score TCR-TCR, TCR-HLA and TCR-CMV co-occurrence, with a repertoire-size bias correction applied to TCR pairs. To estimate false discovery rates, a later analysis permuted the HLA or CMV assignments 20 times. A later analysis grouped co-occurring TCRs with DBSCAN, adding TCRdist sequence similarity when clustering within HLA-allele-positive subsets. For co-occurrence clustering, repertoires with fewer than 30,000 or more than 120,000 public chains were excluded, along with several repertoires with anomalous nucleotide sharing. Drawn from immuneACCESS, this table holds only the in-frame rearrangements with V and J called that TCRdb kept. Clones are partly lost; checked studies trace under half to an unresolved V gene and leave the rest unexplained. V and J calls and clone size are those listed in that table; D and trimming were worked out from the DNA. The sample table on file contains 100,000 to 150,000 clones. The ten largest make up about 1.5% of the sample.

Unmatched junction bases come to 1, with V trimmed by 5 bases and J by 2 bases. From the germline V gene, CDR1 is MNHNS and CDR2 is SASEGT. Taken from cysteine to phenylalanine, the CDR3 has 14 residues. Only CDR3 DNA is held: 42 bases, read in frame from base 1. The cohort consisted of approximately 670 healthy bone marrow donors. Cohort members were all nominally healthy when sampled, although unrecorded immune exposures were likely present. The donor tested CMV seropositive, placing the donor among the 250 to 300 seropositive members of the cohort. Each donor provided a peripheral blood sample, and peripheral blood mononuclear cells were used for TCR beta sequencing. The Qiagen DNeasy Blood Extraction Kit was used to extract genomic DNA from the blood cell samples. The data derive from a study of cytomegalovirus exposure and HLA in healthy donors (dated by TCRdb to the late 2010s). Concerning the study at large: In an earlier analysis of 587 of the donors, 276 Gb of sequence data and 117 million unique TCR beta sequences from 150 million to 200 million T cells were reported. High-throughput TCR immunosequencing, statistical association of individual TCRs with disease status, and machine learning were combined to predict cytomegalovirus infection status. Roughly five DR-DQ haplotypes were handled as single units for association and clustering, since linkage in the cohort was strong. Every repertoire in the discovery cohort had been generated on one and the same sequencing platform. Donor age, sex, ethnicity and CMV serostatus were collected together with the repertoire data. An early release that covered approximately 600 HLA-typed donors contained approximately 300 gigabases of sequencing data and 85 million to 100 million unique TCR sequences. In an earlier analysis of roughly 600 of the donors, high-throughput TCR beta sequencing was used to judge whether each TCR beta V gene segment behaved as functional or pseudogenic. Class I and class II HLA loci were covered by the typing at four-digit resolution. Among around 400 genotyped donors of the cohort, an average of approximately 200,000 unique TCR beta nucleotide sequences was sequenced per donor, of which 15% to 20% were non-productive. Among the roughly 400 genotyped donors, roughly 80% belonged to the genetic ancestry cluster associated with self-reported Caucasian donors. A separate validation cohort of approximately 120 different subjects was used in addition to the roughly 700-subject first cohort. The study was designed to test whether signatures of past pathogen exposure could be identified by cataloging public T cell receptors. In the later analysis, no new phenotypic data were used to find candidate immune exposures; instead, reliance was placed on TCR beta sequences and their occurrence across donors. Typing coverage varied by locus: roughly 629-640 donors for A, B, C, DRB1 and DQB1; approximately 500 for DQA1; more than 600 for DPA1; fewer than 480 for DPB1. To study patterns of TCR occurrence, a later analysis re-analyzed previously published TCR beta repertoires from 650 to 750 donors and added high-resolution HLA genotyping. Using immunosequencing, the study profiled T cell repertoires from fewer than 700 subjects and related those repertoires to cytomegalovirus serostatus. A later genetic analysis used genome-wide SNP genotypes for about 60% of the roughly 700 donors, treating that subset as a discovery cohort. Study-wide conclusions, independent of this receptor: The 87-base-pair reads could not distinguish some IMGT-functional V segments, including TRBV6-2 and TRBV6-3, so those segments were excluded. A further reported finding was that TCR beta sequences accurately predicted the HLA-A and HLA-B alleles for most subjects in the first cohort. Immune exposure information for the cohort was limited to CMV serostatus. Across donors, most TCR sequences were observed very rarely, whereas some public TCRs were present in many individuals. A group of highly shared sequence variants was considered likely to be a technical artifact of the sequencing pipeline. In a later analysis, TCR association rates were found to vary across HLA loci, with the most associated TCRs seen for DRB1 alleles and the fewest for HLA-C alleles. When HLA alleles, especially DR and DQ, strongly co-occurred, TCR associations were difficult to assign to individual alleles. Presence/absence analyses assumed roughly uniform sequencing depth across donors, an assumption that may not hold. Because counts were too low, 15 or so rarely observed V segments, including chromosome 9 orphons, were excluded from the earlier analysis of several hundred of the donors. In a later analysis, several top co-occurrence clusters were reported to appear linked to parvovirus B19, influenza, CMV and Epstein-Barr virus. Cytomegalovirus status was reported to be diagnosed by the classifier with high specificity and sensitivity in both the original and validation cohorts. In a later analysis, around 17,000 TCR beta sequences were associated with specific HLA alleles at a false discovery rate of 0.05. A total of 150 to 200 TCR beta chains were listed by the study as associated with cytomegalovirus. Compared with the roughly 670-donor mean, donors in an Asian-associated ancestry cluster had fewer N-insertions in productive TCRs, according to a later genetic analysis. In vitro tests confirmed that three of the cytomegalovirus-associated TCR beta chains recognize cytomegalovirus antigens. Correlated functional status among segregating V segments might be attributable to linkage disequilibrium, but an unknown experimental factor could not be ruled out. HLA typing was unavailable for some donors at each locus, so association tests used only the typed subset. Compared with equally common non-associated chains, HLA-associated TCR beta chains in a later analysis were more clonally expanded and had lower generation probabilities. In a later genetic analysis, a missense DCLRE1C variant was associated with V-gene and J-gene trimming of TCR beta chains, and the association was replicated in an independent cohort. A later analysis found that most CMV-associated TCR beta chains appeared HLA-restricted, with HLA associations seemingly driven largely by CMV exposure. The cohort was sequenced for TCR beta chains only, and without alpha or paired-chain data the features that could be detected were limited. In an earlier analysis of more than 450 of the donors, most TCR beta V segments were observed in productive rearrangements about 87% or about 30% of the time, broadly matching IMGT annotations. The authors suggested that the approach could potentially be generalized to other disease states and immunological phenotypes.

This clonotype was sampled from a woman aged 40 to 50 in good health and CMV-seropositive. Source material: PBMCs. This sequence uses TRBV6-1 and TRBJ2-3, with 10 middle bases fitting TRBD2. The CDR3 reads as follows: CASSSGRATDTQYF. The bases read TGTGCCAGCAGTAGCGGGAGGGCCACAGATACGCAGTATTTT.